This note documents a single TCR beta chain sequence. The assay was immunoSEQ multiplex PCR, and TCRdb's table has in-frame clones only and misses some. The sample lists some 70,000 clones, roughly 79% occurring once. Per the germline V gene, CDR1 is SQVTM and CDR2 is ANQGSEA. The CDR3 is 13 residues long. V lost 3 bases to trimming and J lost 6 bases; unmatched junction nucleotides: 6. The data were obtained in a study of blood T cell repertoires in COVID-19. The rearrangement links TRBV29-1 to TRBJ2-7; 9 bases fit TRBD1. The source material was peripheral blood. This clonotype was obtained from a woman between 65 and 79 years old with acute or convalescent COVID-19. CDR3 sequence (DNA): TGCAGCGTTGACTTAGGACAGGGGTCCGAGCAGTACTTC. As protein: CSVDLGQGSEQYF.